The T cell receptor beta chain under discussion was sequenced for a study of beta chain features in type 1 diabetes (dated by TCRdb to between 2017 and 2018). At the level of the whole study: Patients and healthy donors did not differ in mean age, gender distribution, total cell number or subset yield. In the study, TCRB repertoires of sorted circulating CD4+ T cell subsets from recently diagnosed type 1 diabetes patients were compared with those of matched healthy donors. A total of roughly 98,000,000 sorted cells were examined across all samples, and a strong correlation was observed between cell number per subset and RNA yield. Regulatory and stem cell-like memory subsets were obtained from only 8 patients and roughly 8 healthy donors, while naive and central memory subsets were obtained from all 30 or so donors. Here is what the overall study found, with its caveats: In all four CD4+ subsets, TCRB CDR3 length was moderately but significantly shorter in type 1 diabetes patients. The naive, central memory and regulatory TCRB repertoires appeared to resemble one another more closely among patients than among healthy donors. Because cDNA rather than genomic DNA was sequenced, highly expressing activated cells could have been over-represented, although no difference in activation and CD3 levels was found between groups. At VDJ recombination sites, type 1 diabetes patients had fewer insertions and more deleted nucleotides, which implies abnormalities in thymic rearrangement. Shorter templates might have been favored by PCR, but patient and control samples were amplified and corrected together, so both groups would have been affected equally by any skew. Because the HLA sub-analyses included only small numbers of individuals, any influence of HLA type on TCRB rearrangement was left unresolved.

A single peripheral blood draw of around 0.11 L on average was collected from each donor into heparinised tubes. A BD FACSAria II and a panel including CD45RO, CCR7, CD25, CD127, CD95 and CD27 were used to sort naive, central memory, regulatory and stem cell-like memory CD4+ T cells. A purity above 98% was achieved for all sorted populations. Right away, PBMCs were isolated by Lymphoprep density gradient centrifugation and were stained directly, with no culture step. To minimize batch effects, samples were stained and sorted in pairs, one healthy donor with one patient per experiment. Turning to this clone: No antigen is known for it. No much larger clone is present one base from it, and per-base qualities are unavailable.

A distance of 17 bases separates the germline ends of V and J, which lose 5 bases and 7 bases respectively. The CDR3 runs 14 residues from the cysteine to the phenylalanine. Of all the DNA, just the CDR3 is kept, 42 bases in frame from base 1. In the germline V gene (reference sequence), CDR1 corresponds to GTSNPN and CDR2 to SVGIG. The entire isolated RNA was reverse transcribed using the High Capacity cDNA Reverse Transcription Kit, and thus expressed TCRB transcripts were sequenced. Deep immunoSEQ sequencing was performed on naive, central memory and regulatory T cell samples, with an average of roughly 3.3 million total reads per sample. Sorted cells were lysed in RLT buffer and RNA was extracted with DNase-treated RNeasy Micro or Mini kits, depending on cell number. Each cell subset was processed separately to prevent cross-contamination, with patient and healthy donor samples processed together. The immunoSEQ multiplex PCR was used to amplify TCRB sequences from cDNA, yielding 87-bp fragments that span the CDR3 region. Sequencing of the amplicons was performed on the Illumina HiSeq platform. In the original analysis: PCR bias was corrected computationally using synthetic template baselines, and reads within Hamming distance 2 were collapsed, with unmergeable singletons discarded. Reads were aligned against IMGT to assign V, D and J genes, CDR3 length and insertions or deletions at six rearrangement sites. Within each subset, clonotype counts were normalized to sorted cell number, and only after that were true diversity and Gini coefficients computed with the tcR R package. The overlap coefficient, calculated on TCRB nucleotide sequences, was used to quantify repertoire sharing. TCRdb provides this immuneACCESS table in a form limited to in-frame rearrangements. Some clones are lacking; in checked studies, under half of them reflect an unresolved V gene, and why the rest are absent is not known. V and J calls and clone size follow that table, whereas D and trimming were derived from the DNA. For this sample there are 160,000 or so clones; about 10% appear just once. Roughly 0.72% of the sample rests with the top ten.

The receptor was isolated from a young woman with type 1 diabetes. The sample taken for sequencing was central memory CD4+ T cells from blood. The rearrangement joined TRBV30 to TRBJ2-2; a weak D assignment points to TRBD1 (6 bases agree). The DNA sequence reads TGTGCCTGGTCGGACAGTATTCAGAACGGGGAGCTGTTTTTT. Protein translation: CAWSDSIQNGELFF.